The T cell receptor beta chain under discussion was sequenced for a study of T cells in Graves' hyperthyroidism and ophthalmopathy. General observations from the study: Most expanded thyroid clonotypes above 0.001 also appeared in blood.

Newly diagnosed hyperthyroidism, duration under 2 months, in patients aged 18 to 65. In making diagnoses, clinical symptoms, serum thyroxine and TRAb, thyroid ultrasound and orbital computed tomography were all used. Isolation of PBMCs was performed on about 10 ml fresh peripheral blood. This clonotype was seen repeatedly, ten times or more. What it binds is unknown. The investigators amplified TCR beta CDR3 regions from RNA transcripts. The HTBI primer set was used in a first-round RT-PCR of the TCR CDR3. TCRdb called the multiplex PCR reads again in MiXCR, with one record for every CDR3 protein. The table shows approximately 740,000 distinct CDR3 sequences, with 12% to 15% occurring only once. The length of the CDR3 is 16 residues. The V end was cut by 4 bases, the J end by 8 bases, with 23 bases between. Per the germline V gene, CDR1 is MDHEN and CDR2 is SYDVKM.

The clonotype was recovered from a woman aged 18 to 35 with Graves' hyperthyroidism. Input material: blood. This sequence joins TRBV28 and TRBJ2-5; D possibly uses TRBD1 or TRBD2 (5 bases each). CDR3 sequence reads: CASSSLVTLRDPTQYF. CDR3 nucleotides: TGTGCCAGCAGTTCACTAGTTACTCTTCGGGACCCTACCCAGTACTTC. The full variable domain, completed using reference TRBV28 and TRBJ2-5, is DVKVTQSSRYLVKRTGEKVFLECVQDMDHENMFWYRQDPGLGLRLIYFSYDVKMKEKGDIPEGYSVSREKKERFSLILESASTNQTSMYLCASSSLVTLRDPTQYFGPGTRLLVL.